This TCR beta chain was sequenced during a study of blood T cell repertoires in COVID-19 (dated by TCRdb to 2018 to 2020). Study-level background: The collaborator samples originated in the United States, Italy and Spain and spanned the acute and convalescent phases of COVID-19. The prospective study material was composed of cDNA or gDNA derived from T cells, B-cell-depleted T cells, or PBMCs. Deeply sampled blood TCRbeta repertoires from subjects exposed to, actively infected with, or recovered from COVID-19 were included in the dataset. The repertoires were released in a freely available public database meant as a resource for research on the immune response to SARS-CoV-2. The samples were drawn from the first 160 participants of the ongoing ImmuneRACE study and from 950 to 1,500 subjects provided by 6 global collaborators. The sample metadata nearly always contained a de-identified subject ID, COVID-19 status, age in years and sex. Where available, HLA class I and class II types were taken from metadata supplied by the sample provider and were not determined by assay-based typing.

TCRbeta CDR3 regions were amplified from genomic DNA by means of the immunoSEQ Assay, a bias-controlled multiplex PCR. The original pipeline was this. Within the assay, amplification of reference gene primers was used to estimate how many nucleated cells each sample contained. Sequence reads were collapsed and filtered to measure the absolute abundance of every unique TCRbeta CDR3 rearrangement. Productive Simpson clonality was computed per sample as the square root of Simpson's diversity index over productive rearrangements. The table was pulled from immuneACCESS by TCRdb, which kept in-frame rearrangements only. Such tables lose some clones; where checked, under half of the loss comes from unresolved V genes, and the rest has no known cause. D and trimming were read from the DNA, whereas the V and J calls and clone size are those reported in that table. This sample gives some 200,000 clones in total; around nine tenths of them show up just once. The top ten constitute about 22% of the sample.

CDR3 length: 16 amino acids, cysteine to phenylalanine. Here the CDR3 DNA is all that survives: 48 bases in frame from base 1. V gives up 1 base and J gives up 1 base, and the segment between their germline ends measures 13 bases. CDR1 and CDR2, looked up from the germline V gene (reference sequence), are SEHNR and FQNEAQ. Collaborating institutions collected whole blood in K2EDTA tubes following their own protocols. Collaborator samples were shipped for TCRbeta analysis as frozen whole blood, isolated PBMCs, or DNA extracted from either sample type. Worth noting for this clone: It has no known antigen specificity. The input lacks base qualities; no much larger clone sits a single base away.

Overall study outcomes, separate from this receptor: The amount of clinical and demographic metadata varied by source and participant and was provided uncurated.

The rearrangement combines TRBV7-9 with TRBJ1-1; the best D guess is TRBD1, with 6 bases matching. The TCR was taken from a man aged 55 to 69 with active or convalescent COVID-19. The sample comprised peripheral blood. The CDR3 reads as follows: CASSLVGASSNTEAFF. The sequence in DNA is TGTGCCAGCAGCTTAGTGGGGGCCTCCTCGAACACTGAAGCTTTCTTT.